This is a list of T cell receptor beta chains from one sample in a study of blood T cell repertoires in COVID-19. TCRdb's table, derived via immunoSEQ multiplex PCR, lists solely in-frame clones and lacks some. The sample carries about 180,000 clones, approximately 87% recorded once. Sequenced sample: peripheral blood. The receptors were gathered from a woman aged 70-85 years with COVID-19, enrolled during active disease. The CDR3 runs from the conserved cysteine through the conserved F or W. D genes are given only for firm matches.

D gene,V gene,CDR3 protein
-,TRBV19,CASSNQGREEQYF
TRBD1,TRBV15,CATSRYTTGAEQYF
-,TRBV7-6,CASSLTGTRGSPLHF
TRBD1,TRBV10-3,CAISEIPGQGYQPQHF
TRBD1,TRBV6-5,CASTGQAREQYF
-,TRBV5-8,CASSLAFPYNEQFF
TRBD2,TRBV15,CATNQRERYNEQFF
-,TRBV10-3,CAISESGGPLNEKLFF
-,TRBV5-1,CASSLAGLDGYTF
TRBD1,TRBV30,CAWSAGQQNYGYTF
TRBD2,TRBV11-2,CASSLSGTPGGELFF
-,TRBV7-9,CASSLKEYEAFF
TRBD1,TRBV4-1,CASSQRGQAISDGYTF
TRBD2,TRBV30,CAWRAKREQYNEQFF
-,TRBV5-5,CASSGSGSPSSYEQYF
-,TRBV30,CAWSFRGWAGELFF